This TCR beta chain was profiled in a study of CD8+CD57+ T cells in acquired aplastic anemia. For sequencing, patients were chosen who had shown expansion of CD8+CD57+ cells by flow cytometry. Genomic DNA provided the template from which TCR beta VDJ and CDR3 profiles were obtained. TCRdb re-analysed the reads in MiXCR, keeping a single row per CDR3 protein. The sample lists 75,000 to 100,000 distinct CDR3 sequences, about 67% occurring once. This CDR3 has 11 residues. CDR1 and CDR2 (germline): SGHVS, FQNEAQ. V dropped 6 bases and J dropped 6 bases, with 9 bases sitting between them. The J gene is TRBJ2-7, the V gene TRBV7-8; no firm D call. The sample consisted of sorted CD4+, CD8+, or CD8+CD57+ T cells (not recorded which) from PBMCs. The TCR was taken from a human donor with aplastic anemia. The CDR3 is CASRREGEQYF. DNA for the CDR3: TGTGCCAGCAGAAGGGAAGGCGAGCAGTACTTC.